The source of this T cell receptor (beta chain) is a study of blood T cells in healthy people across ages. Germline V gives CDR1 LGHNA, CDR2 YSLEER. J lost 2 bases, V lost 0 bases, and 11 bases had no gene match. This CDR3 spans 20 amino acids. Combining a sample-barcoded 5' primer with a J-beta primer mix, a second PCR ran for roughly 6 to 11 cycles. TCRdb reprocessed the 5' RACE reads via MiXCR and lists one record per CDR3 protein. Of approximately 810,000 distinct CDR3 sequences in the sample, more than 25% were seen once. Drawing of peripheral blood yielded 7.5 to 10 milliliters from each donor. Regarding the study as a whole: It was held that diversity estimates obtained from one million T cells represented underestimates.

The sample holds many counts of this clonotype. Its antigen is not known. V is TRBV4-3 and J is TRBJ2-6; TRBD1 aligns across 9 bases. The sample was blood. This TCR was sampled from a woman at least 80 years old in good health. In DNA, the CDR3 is TGCGCCAGCAGCCAAGATCACGTGGGACAGGGATTTACTGGGGCCAACGTCCTGACTTTC. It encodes CASSQDHVGQGFTGANVLTF.